The next 21 T cell receptor beta chains were all read from a single sample in a study of Tregs in tolerant kidney transplant recipients. The nonmyeloablative bone marrow transplants came from related graft donors, with transient mixed chimerism. Libraries were prepared by immunoSEQ multiplex PCR; TCRdb keeps only in-frame clonotypes and omits some of them. This sample yields approximately 81,000 clones, of which around 90% are seen a single time; 1.6% belongs to the top ten. The specimen was CD4+ T cells from blood (PBMCs), collected 24 months after the transplant. The receptors here all came from a human patient who received a combined kidney and bone marrow transplant. Certain T cells may be donor cells from the graft.

This chain joins TRBV11-3 and TRBJ1-1, with TRBD1 matching over 8 bases. Germline loops: CDR1 SGHNT, CDR2 YENEEA. V was clipped by 5 bases and J by 1 base; unmatched bases: 12. The CDR3 extends over 17 amino acids. The CDR3 region is CASSPRTGWGQNTEAFF. The DNA for the CDR3 is TGTGCCAGCAGCCCGAGGACAGGGTGGGGACAGAACACTGAAGCTTTCTTT.

This clone came up once. V and J are TRBV9 and TRBJ1-3, with 7 bases aligning to TRBD1. Trimming at V came to 6 bases and at J to 2 bases, leaving 5 bases not matched to a gene. This CDR3 comprises 14 residues. Looked up from germline, CDR1 is SGDLS and CDR2 is YYNGEE. CDR3 sequence (DNA): TGTGCCAGCAACGCCCAGGGGGCTGGAAACACCATATATTTT. This translates into CASNAQGAGNTIYF.

A note on this clone: The identical CDR3 is also encoded by other nucleotide sequences in the sample. The V gene is TRBV4-1, the J gene TRBJ1-6; no reliable D call. This CDR3 has 17 residues. V lost 1 base and J lost 10, with 20 bases in between. CDR1 MGHRA and CDR2 YSYEKL come from the germline V gene. DNA of the CDR3: TGCGCCAGCAGCCAAGTTTCGACTCTTGGGTTAGCATCACCCCTCCACTTT. Encoded protein: CASSQVSTLGLASPLHF.

This clone was seen a single time. The chain uses TRBV30 and TRBJ2-7; 7 nucleotides match TRBD2. The germline CDR1 and CDR2 sequences are GTSNPN and SVGIG (reference sequence). After removal of 1 base from V and 5 bases from J, the junction contained 2 bases not matched to a gene. The CDR3 length is 12 residues. This CDR3 reads CAWSGGGNEQYF. The CDR3 coding sequence is TGTGCCTGGAGTGGGGGGGGGAACGAGCAGTACTTC.

This chain joins TRBV10-3 and TRBJ2-1; D not certain. In germline, CDR1 is ENHRY, CDR2 SYGVKD. This CDR3 comprises 15 residues. V was clipped by 10 bases and J by 10 bases, with 26 bases between them. The CDR3 DNA reads as TGTGCCACCTCTTATAATCCGCCGGAGAACCTCGAGCAGTTCTTC. Protein sequence: CATSYNPPENLEQFF.

This clone is a singleton in its sample. J is TRBJ2-1 and V is TRBV7-3; D call uncertain. V dropped 2 bases and J dropped 6 bases, with 8 bases sitting between them. The length of the CDR3 is 13 residues. Germline values: CDR1 SGHTA, CDR2 FQGTGA. In nucleotides, the CDR3 is TGTGCCAGCAGCTTACGGCCGGGCAATGAGCAGTTCTTC. As protein: CASSLRPGNEQFF. Looking up the rest from reference TRBV7-3 and TRBJ2-1 gives the full variable domain: GAGVSQTPSNKVTEKGKYVELRCDPISGHTALYWYRQSLGQGPEFLIYFQGTGAADDSGLPNDRFFAVRPEGSVSTLKIQRTERGDSAVYLCASSLRPGNEQFFGPGTRLTVL.

The V and J genes are TRBV29-1 and TRBJ2-7; tentatively, D is TRBD1 (5 bases). Germline values: CDR1 SQVTM, CDR2 ANQGSEA. This CDR3 contains 13 residues. Trimming stripped 3 bases from V and 4 bases from J, with 13 bases between. CDR3 loop: CSVELSQGYEQYF. The CDR3 DNA sequence: TGCAGCGTTGAGCTAAGCCAGGGTTACGAGCAGTACTTC.

The V gene is TRBV7-2, the J gene TRBJ1-4; D call uncertain. The CDR3 contains 15 residues. In germline, CDR1 is SGHTA, CDR2 FQGNSA. Trimming cost V 5 bases and J 4 bases, with 14 bases left between them. The CDR3 reads CASSQTRAGNEKLFF. For the CDR3, the DNA is TGTGCCAGCAGCCAGACAAGGGCGGGTAATGAAAAACTGTTTTTT.

V gene TRBV7-2 combines with J gene TRBJ2-2; D is possibly TRBD2 (6 bases). Trimming took off 2 bases at V and 0 bases at J, with 7 bases between the two ends. The CDR3 spans 15 residues. Germline CDR1 reads SGHTA; CDR2 reads FQGNSA. The CDR3 sequence is CASSLWGANTGELFF. In DNA, the CDR3 is TGTGCCAGCAGCTTATGGGGGGCGAACACCGGGGAGCTGTTTTTT. The variable domain in full, completed from reference TRBV7-2 and TRBJ2-2, reads GAGVSQSPSNKVTEKGKDVELRCDPISGHTALYWYRQSLGQGLEFLIYFQGNSAPDKSGLPSDRFSAERTGGSVSTLTIQRTQQEDSAVYLCASSLWGANTGELFFGEGSRLTVL.

The chain uses TRBV4-1 and TRBJ2-3, with 8 nucleotides matching TRBD2. Germline loops: CDR1 MGHRA, CDR2 YSYEKL. Trimming cost V 4 bases and J 4 bases; bases outside gene matches: 10. The CDR3 runs to 16 residues. The CDR3 sequence is CASSLPLGTRSDTQYF. The CDR3 DNA reads as TGCGCCAGCAGCCTTCCCCTCGGGACTAGGTCAGATACGCAGTATTTT.

This chain connects TRBV7-2 to TRBJ2-4; TRBD2 matches 9 bases. Trimming took 1 base from V and 15 from J; bases not matched to a gene: 13. Per the germline V gene, CDR1 is SGHTA and CDR2 is FQGNSA. This CDR3 contains 15 residues. CDR3: CASSLVVGLARVLYF. The CDR3 nucleotides are TGTGCCAGCAGCTTAGTGGTGGGACTAGCCCGAGTTCTGTACTTC.

J is TRBJ2-7 and V is TRBV5-1; no clear D. Germline values: CDR1 SGHRS, CDR2 YFSETQ. Trimming shortened V by 0 bases and J by 3 bases, and 13 bases separated the two germline ends. The CDR3 runs 15 residues. The CDR3 nucleotides are TGCGCCAGCAGCTTGGGGCCAGATTTGAACTACGAGCAGTACTTC. Translation gives CASSLGPDLNYEQYF.

J is TRBJ1-5 and V is TRBV4-3, with unresolved D. Germline V gene sequence: CDR1 LGHNA, CDR2 YSLEER. Trimming removed 0 bases at V and 6 bases at J, with 9 bases between. CDR3 length: 14 residues. As DNA, the CDR3 is TGCGCCAGCAGCCAAGAGCGAGGGAGTCAGCCCCAGCATTTT. Amino acid sequence: CASSQERGSQPQHF.

This chain links TRBV6-1 with TRBJ2-7, with 11 bases fitting TRBD1. Germline CDR1 MNHNS, CDR2 SASEGT. CDR3 size: 14 residues. J lost 2 bases, V lost 6 bases, and 3 bases had no gene match. This CDR3 reads CASREDRGPYEQYF. The CDR3 coding sequence is TGTGCCAGCAGAGAGGACAGGGGGCCCTACGAGCAGTACTTC.

This rearrangement joins TRBV18 to TRBJ2-3; D is unresolved. CDR3 length equals 15 residues. CDR1 is KGHSH, CDR2 LQKENI, per germline. Trimming took 4 bases from V and 3 from J, leaving 14 bases between them. CDR3 residues: CASSHREFGTDTQYF. In DNA, the CDR3 is TGTGCCAGCTCACACAGAGAGTTTGGAACAGATACGCAGTATTTT.

A single count supports this clone. DNA of the CDR3: TGTGCCAGCAGCTTAGTTTTTAGCGGGGGGTACAATGAGCAGTTCTTC. It translates to CASSLVFSGGYNEQFF. The genes are TRBV7-2 and TRBJ2-1; 10 bases are shared with TRBD2. V lost 1 base to trimming and J lost 4 bases; unmatched junction nucleotides: 4. CDR1 is SGHTA, CDR2 FQGNSA, per germline. This CDR3 is built from 16 residues.

The CDR3 region is CASSVGSGRETQYF. The DNA for the CDR3 is TGTGCCAGCAGCGTAGGGAGTGGAAGGGAGACCCAGTACTTC. The V gene is TRBV9, the J gene TRBJ2-5; no clear D gene. Trimming removed 0 bases at V and 5 bases at J, with 11 bases between. CDR1 and CDR2 from the germline V gene are SGDLS and YYNGEE. The CDR3 has 14 amino acids.

The chain has TRBV15 and TRBJ2-2, with D possibly TRBD1 on 6 matching bases. V lost 3 bases to trimming and J lost 4 bases, with 21 bases between them. CDR1 and CDR2 (germline): LNHNV, YYDKDF (reference sequence). The CDR3 is 18 residues long. CDR3 sequence reads: CATSSPEGHSMGTGELFF. Here the CDR3 DNA reads TGTGCCACCAGCAGTCCCGAGGGACACTCCATGGGCACCGGGGAGCTGTTTTTT.

This clone was seen once. This chain connects TRBV11-2 to TRBJ2-7, with D possibly TRBD2 on 5 matching bases. The length of the CDR3 is 15 residues. V lost 0 bases, J lost 0 bases, and 9 bases lay in between. The germline CDR1 and CDR2 sequences are SGHAT and FQNNGV. As DNA, the CDR3 is TGTGCCAGCAGCTTAGACGTGGGGAGCTCCTACGAGCAGTACTTC. It is translated as CASSLDVGSSYEQYF.

The chain joins TRBV7-6 to TRBJ2-7; the D gene is possibly TRBD1 (6 bases). V was shortened by 5 bases and J by 0 bases, with 11 bases between the two germline ends. Germline V gene sequence: CDR1 SGHVS, CDR2 FNYEAQ. CDR3 length equals 14 residues. CDR3 amino acids: CASSPQGSSYEQYF. The DNA for the CDR3 is TGTGCCAGCAGCCCCCAGGGGAGCTCCTACGAGCAGTACTTC.

The V call is TRBV5-1, the J call TRBJ1-6, with 7 positions matching TRBD1. The germline V gene has CDR1 SGHRS and CDR2 YFSETQ. Trimming cost V 4 bases and J 8 bases; bases outside gene matches: 9. This CDR3 region has 15 residues. CDR3 protein: CASSQRQGDDSPLHF. The CDR3 DNA follows: TGCGCCAGCAGCCAAAGACAGGGAGATGATTCACCCCTCCACTTT.